Below are 2 T cell receptor beta chains sequenced from a single sample in a study of beta chain features in type 1 diabetes. Study-wide findings and caveats: Significant though moderate, a shortening of TCRB CDR3s appeared in all four CD4+ subsets of Type 1 diabetes patients.

Their recognized antigens are unknown. Expressed TCRB transcripts were sequenced because the entire RNA isolate underwent reverse transcription. Produced via immunoSEQ multiplex PCR; TCRdb's table is partial and in-frame only. The data hold roughly 340,000 clones, with over 10% observed a single time. The sequencing sample was made of naive CD4+ T cells from blood. These receptors came from a woman between 18 and 29 years old with type 1 diabetes.

This sequence joins TRBV20-1 and TRBJ1-1, with 8 bases identical to TRBD1. The junction had 5 bases not matched to a gene; V was cut back by 3 bases and J by 11 bases. Germline CDR1 DFQATT, CDR2 SNEGSKA (reference sequence). CDR3 length equals 11 residues. Here the CDR3 DNA reads TGCAGTGCTAGTGGACAGGGCGATGCTTTCTTT. Protein product: CSASGQGDAFF.

The rearrangement links TRBV18 to TRBJ2-7; 8 positions match TRBD1. V shed 6 bases, J shed 1 base, and the junction held 5 bases outside the gene matches. The CDR3 has 14 amino acids. Germline V gene data show CDR1 as KGHSH and CDR2 as LQKENI. The CDR3 nucleotides are TGTGCCAGCTCCGGGACAGGTGGGTCCTACGAGCAGTACTTC. It codes for CASSGTGGSYEQYF. The entire variable domain, with the rest obtained from reference TRBV18 and TRBJ2-7, is as follows: NAGVMQNPRHLVRRRGQEARLRCSPMKGHSHVYWYRQLPEEGLKFMVYLQKENIIDESGMPKERFSAEFPKEGPSILRIQQVVRGDSAAYFCASSGTGGSYEQYFGPGTRLTVT.